What follows is one T cell receptor beta chain and its context. It lacks a known antigen. Within one base of it there is no much larger clone, and no base qualities were kept. The cohort was made up of about 670 healthy bone marrow donors. All cohort members were sampled while nominally healthy, although unrecorded immune exposures were likely present. The donor tested CMV seropositive, placing the donor among the 289 seropositive members of the cohort. Each donor provided a peripheral blood sample, and peripheral blood mononuclear cells were used for TCR beta sequencing. Genomic DNA was extracted from the blood cell samples with the Qiagen DNeasy Blood Extraction Kit. The CDR3, cysteine through phenylalanine, is 14 amino acids long. Only the CDR3 part of the read is kept: 42 bases, read in frame from the first base. Sequences LGHNT (CDR1) and FRNRAP (CDR2) are obtained from the germline V gene. This entry is derived from a study of cytomegalovirus exposure and HLA in healthy donors (dated by TCRdb to about 2017). Broadly, across the study: An earlier analysis of some 600 of the donors reported 276 Gb of sequence data and approximately 120 million unique TCR beta sequences obtained from around 190 million T cells. The study profiled the T cell repertoires of fewer than 850 subjects by immunosequencing and related them to cytomegalovirus serostatus. To predict cytomegalovirus infection status, the study brought together high-throughput TCR immunosequencing, statistical association of individual TCRs with disease status, and machine learning. Rather than drawing on any new phenotypic data, the later analysis identified candidate immune exposures from TCR beta sequences and the way those sequences occurred across donors. Of the roughly 400 genotyped donors, around 81% fell in the genetic ancestry cluster associated with self-reported Caucasian donors. A separate validation cohort of 100 to 150 different subjects was used in addition to the approximately 700-subject first cohort. To decide whether each TCR beta V gene segment behaved as functional or pseudogenic, an earlier analysis of over 500 of the donors relied on high-throughput TCR beta sequencing. An early release that covered 640 HLA-typed donors contained approximately 300 gigabases of sequencing data and tens of millions of unique TCR sequences. Every repertoire in the discovery cohort had been generated on one and the same sequencing platform. In a later genetic analysis, genome-wide SNP genotypes for about 65% of the 666 donors were used, and that subset was treated as a discovery cohort. Class I and class II HLA loci were covered by the typing at four-digit resolution. On average, around 240,000 unique TCR beta nucleotide sequences were sequenced per donor among some 430 genotyped donors of the cohort, with roughly 18% of those sequences being non-productive. Donor age, sex, ethnicity and CMV serostatus were compiled together with the repertoire data. Because of strong linkage in the cohort, 5 or 6 DR-DQ haplotypes were treated as single units for association and clustering. The number of typed donors differed by locus: about 629-630 for A, B, C, DRB1 and DQB1; approximately 520 for DQA1; around 580 for DPA1; and approximately 450 for DPB1. The study was designed to test whether signatures of past pathogen exposure could be identified by cataloging public T cell receptors. A later analysis re-analyzed previously published TCR beta repertoires from 650 to 800 donors and added high-resolution HLA genotyping to study TCR occurrence patterns.

Results and caveats for the whole study, not just this receptor: Most TCR sequences were seen in very few donors, while some public TCRs were found in many individuals. Because HLA typing was missing for some donors at each locus, association tests included only the typed subset. When HLA alleles, especially DR and DQ, strongly co-occurred, attributing TCR associations to individual alleles was difficult. The study gave a list of 150 to 200 TCR beta chains associated with cytomegalovirus. According to a later analysis, TCR association rates differed among HLA loci, with DRB1 alleles showing the most associated TCRs and HLA-C alleles showing the fewest. Some IMGT-functional V segments, including TRBV6-2 and TRBV6-3, could not be told apart with the 87-base-pair reads, so those segments were excluded. A later analysis associated about 16,000 TCR beta sequences with specific HLA alleles at a false discovery rate of 0.05. Several of the top co-occurrence clusters appeared to be linked to parvovirus B19, influenza, CMV and Epstein-Barr virus, according to a later analysis. Sequencing depth was assumed to be roughly uniform across donors in the presence/absence analyses, though that assumption may not hold. Linkage disequilibrium might explain the correlated functional status among segregating V segments, but an unknown experimental factor could not be ruled out. According to a later genetic analysis, donors in an Asian-associated ancestry cluster had fewer N-insertions in productive TCRs than the roughly 670-donor mean. This cohort had only TCR beta chains sequenced, and the lack of alpha or paired-chain data limited which features could be detected. The authors suggested that the approach could potentially be extended to other disease states and immunological phenotypes. For the cohort, immune exposure information was limited to CMV serostatus. In a later analysis, most CMV-associated TCR beta chains were found to appear HLA-restricted, with HLA associations seemingly driven largely by CMV exposure. A group of highly shared sequence variants was considered likely to be a technical artifact of the sequencing pipeline. Broadly in line with IMGT annotations, most TCR beta V segments showed up in productive rearrangements about 90% or about 30% of the time in an earlier analysis of approximately 640 of the donors. In a later analysis, HLA-associated TCR beta chains showed more clonal expansion and lower generation probabilities than non-associated chains that were equally common. V-gene and J-gene trimming of TCR beta chains was associated with a missense DCLRE1C variant in a later genetic analysis, and the association was replicated in an independent cohort. The classifier was reported to diagnose cytomegalovirus status with high specificity and sensitivity in both the original cohort and the validation cohort. A few of the identified cytomegalovirus-associated TCR beta chains were confirmed in vitro to be specific for cytomegalovirus antigens. A further reported finding was that TCR beta sequences accurately predicted the HLA-A and HLA-B alleles for most subjects in the first cohort. The earlier analysis of approximately 590 of the donors excluded around 17 rarely observed V segments, including chromosome 9 orphons, because counts were too low.

The library was generated by the immunoSEQ multiplex PCR assay. For the multiplex PCR, a mixture combining 60 forward primers for TCR Vbeta segments and 13 reverse primers for TCR Jbeta segments was used. A multiplex PCR assay on genomic DNA amplified the CDR3 region of rearranged TCR beta genes. Amplified TCR beta libraries were sequenced as 87-base-pair reads on the Illumina HiSeq System. On the authors' methods: Across the 670 or so repertoires, a later analysis counted approximately 83 million unique TCR beta chains, approximately 10 million of which were shared by at least two donors. A nearest-neighbor algorithm error-corrected the raw reads and collapsed the reads into unique sequences, merging closely related sequences to remove PCR and sequencing errors. To assign V, D and J gene segments, CDR3 sequences were aligned to IMGT reference sequences. For a sequence to be retained, a match of at least six nucleotides to both a V gene segment and a J gene segment was required. Rearrangements were called productive when the CDR3 lacked stop codons and stayed in frame with V and J; all others were non-productive. CDR3 was defined by IMGT convention, running from the second conserved V-encoded cysteine to the conserved J-encoded phenylalanine. Sequences without an unambiguous match to a single V gene segment were excluded from the earlier analysis of approximately 560 of the donors. In an earlier analysis of several hundred of the donors, V segments were called functional above 56.7% productive rearrangements and were called segregating when the between-donor standard deviation exceeded 5%. To diagnose cytomegalovirus status from the catalog of TCR beta chain sequences, a statistical classification framework was built. In a later analysis, V and J genes were assigned by comparing TCR nucleotide sequences against IMGT/GENE-DB human TR gene sequences. The TCRdist pipeline was used in a later analysis to assign CDR3 sequences and most-parsimonious VDJ recombination scenarios. In a later analysis, every TCR beta chain was defined by the combination of its CDR3 amino acid sequence and its V-gene family, and reads without a unique V-gene family were dropped. As a way to deal with suspected cross-contamination and a sequencing artifact, a later analysis dropped roughly 620 nucleotide sequences that were highly shared and had low generation probability. In a later analysis, a clonal expansion index was calculated for each public chain from normalized within-repertoire ranks of inferred template counts. In a later analysis, generation probabilities were computed using a VDJ recombination model fitted to out-of-frame rearrangements, and the results were checked against IGoR. Hypergeometric tests were used in a later analysis to score TCR-TCR, TCR-HLA and TCR-CMV co-occurrence, with a repertoire-size bias correction applied to the TCR pairs. A later analysis estimated false discovery rates by permuting HLA or CMV assignments 20 times. A later analysis grouped co-occurring TCRs with DBSCAN, adding TCRdist sequence similarity when clustering within HLA-allele-positive subsets. Repertoires with fewer than 30,000 or more than 120,000 public chains were left out of co-occurrence clustering, as were a few repertoires with anomalous nucleotide sharing. The source is immuneACCESS, and TCRdb retained only in-frame sequences with V and J called. Part of the clones is not carried over; for the studies checked, unresolved V genes explain less than half of this, and the remainder is unexplained. That table is the source of V, J and clone size, and D and trimming were worked out from the DNA. Here the sample has more than 100,000 clones; less than 80% occur a single time. The top ten clones comprise about 3.9% of the sample.

The chain uses TRBV12-5 and TRBJ2-5; no D gene can be assigned with confidence. TRBJ2-7 explains the end of the DNA better; the J call may be wrong. The sequence came from a man aged 50-59 years in good health and CMV-seropositive. Specimen: PBMCs. At the DNA level, the sequence is TGTGCTAGTGGTTTAGAGGTCCTGACCTACGAGCAGTACTTC. It codes for CASGLEVLTYEQYF.